This entry describes one T cell receptor beta chain. Its antigen is currently unknown. This record belongs to a study of shared clonotypes between healthy human individuals. The study's findings and limits: Four donors shared approximately 5% of their naive CD4 clonotypes. Even with large depth, rarefaction showed that sorted-subset sequencing was incomplete.

Genomic DNA per cell subset filled all wells of several immunoSEQ plates. Clones were sequenced by immunoSEQ multiplex PCR, and TCRdb holds only the in-frame ones, with some missing. This table holds around 1.5 million clones, 98% found once. Splitting the CD4+ cells yielded a CD45RA+ naive subset and a CD45RA-negative memory subset. V was cut by 9 bases and J by 10 bases, with 15 bases left in between. Per germline, CDR1 LNHDA and CDR2 SQIVND (reference sequence). CDR3 length equals 12 residues. This TCR derives from a man aged 25-45 years in good health. The specimen was naive CD4+ T cells sorted from blood. Subset in this sample: CD45RA+ positively selected. This chain connects TRBV19 to TRBJ2-2; the D gene is possibly TRBD2 (5 bases). CDR3 protein: CASGVLSSELFF. In DNA form, the CDR3 reads TGTGCCAGCGGGGTCCTCTCTTCGGAGCTGTTTTTT.